Sequencing of this T cell receptor beta chain was carried out in a study of blood T cell repertoires in COVID-19. Germline V gene lookup returns CDR1 LNHDA and CDR2 SQIVND (reference sequence). V was pared by 3 bases and J by 0 bases, with 8 bases between. This CDR3 has 15 amino acids. Across 20 to 25 US areas, participants ranged in age from 18 to 89 years. The assay was immunoSEQ multiplex PCR, and TCRdb's table has in-frame clones only and misses some. This sample carries about 220,000 clones, approximately 83% of them seen once, and the ten largest clones take roughly 4.8%. The sample consisted of PBMCs or T cells enriched from blood (not recorded which). The source of this sequence is a woman aged 45 to 65 who had been exposed to COVID-19. This chain connects TRBV19 to TRBJ1-4, with D unresolved. CDR3 sequence reads: CASSIISATNEKLFF. In DNA, the CDR3 is TGTGCCAGTAGTATTATCTCTGCAACTAATGAAAAACTGTTTTTT.